This TCR beta chain was found in a study of beta chain features in type 1 diabetes. Study observations and caveats: All four CD4+ subsets of Type 1 diabetes patients contained TCRB CDR3s that were moderately but significantly shorter. It was possible that PCR favored shorter templates, equally so in patients and controls. Individuals with type 1 diabetes displayed fewer insertions and more deletions at VDJ junctions.

Remarks on this clone: Its antigen is currently unknown.

Since all of the isolated RNA was reverse transcribed, expressed TCRB transcripts were what got sequenced. For naive, central memory and regulatory T cell samples, reads averaged around 3.8 million. Profiled with immunoSEQ multiplex PCR; TCRdb holds only in-frame clones, not every one. This repertoire shows hundreds of thousands of clones, about a tenth found once; its top ten account for approximately 0.015%. Sorted CD4+ subsets: naive, central memory, regulatory, stem cell-like memory (CD45RO/CCR7/CD25/CD127/CD95/CD27 panel). After removal of 1 base from V and 4 bases from J, the junction contained 1 base not matched to a gene. The germline V gene encodes CDR1 LGHNA and CDR2 YNFKEQ. This CDR3 is built from 15 residues.

The chain employs TRBV4-2 and TRBJ2-1, with TRBD2 matching 10 bases. This TCR came from a man aged 25 to 45 with type 1 diabetes. Sequenced: naive CD4+ T cells from blood. The CDR3 bases are TGTGCCAGCAGCCAAGCTAGCGGGGGATACAATGAGCAGTTCTTC. Protein product: CASSQASGGYNEQFF.